This T cell receptor (beta chain) was identified in a study of blood T cells in healthy people across ages. This clonotype is a singleton in its sample. Next came a second PCR, run for about 7 to 12 cycles, which used a sample-barcoded 5' primer along with a J-beta primer mix. TCRdb itself ran the 5' RACE reads through MiXCR, one entry per CDR3 protein. This sample has some 730,000 distinct CDR3 sequences, with 22% found just once. Trimming cost V 4 bases and J 0 bases, with 6 bases left between them. The CDR3 has 14 amino acids. Specimen: blood. This chain uses TRBV12-3 or TRBV12-4 with TRBJ2-2; the D is unclear. The TCR originated in a man between 65 and 80 years old in good health. CDR3: CASSSRANTGELFF. In DNA, the CDR3 is TGTGCCAGCAGTTCAAGGGCGAACACCGGGGAGCTGTTTTTT.